Below are 25 T cell receptor beta chains sequenced from a single sample in a study of regulatory T cells in long-lasting Graves disease. Investigators prepared the TCR beta libraries by applying iRepertoire HTBI primers and Arm-PCR of CDR3 regions. TCRdb itself ran the multiplex PCR reads through MiXCR, one entry per CDR3 protein. The sample lists about 620,000 distinct CDR3 sequences; around 17% were seen once. Described time point: newly diagnosed GD, antithyroid drugs for less than 3 months. Isolated PBMC RNA provided the starting material for the TCR library. These sequences were also reported in another study, on T cells in Graves' hyperthyroidism and ophthalmopathy.

Specimen: peripheral blood mononuclear cells (PBMCs), collected at new diagnosis, from a patient treated with antithyroid drugs. The receptors were gathered from a woman in her thirties with Graves disease.

This clonotype was counted only a few times. The rearrangement uses TRBV18 and TRBJ2-7, with 14 nucleotides matching TRBD2. This CDR3 has 17 residues. CDR1 and CDR2 (germline): KGHSH, LQKENI. The trim removed 2 bases at V and 4 bases at J, leaving 7 bases unmatched. The CDR3 nucleotides are TGTGCCAGCTCACCAGACTTGGGACTAGCGGGAGCTTACGAGCAGTACTTC. The encoded protein is CASSPDLGLAGAYEQYF.

This clonotype was detected many times. The rearrangement uses TRBV20-1 and TRBJ2-7; TRBD2 aligns across 11 bases. This CDR3 region has 13 residues. V lost 6 bases to trimming and J lost 2 bases; unmatched junction nucleotides: 3. The germline gives CDR1 DFQATT, CDR2 SNEGSKA (reference sequence). CDR3 sequence (DNA): TGCAGTGCGATGACTAGCGGGGCCTACGAGCAGTACTTC. Translation: CSAMTSGAYEQYF.

The count of this clonotype is one. The V and J genes are TRBV20-1 and TRBJ2-1, with TRBD2 identical over 13 bases. Germline values: CDR1 DFQATT, CDR2 SNEGSKA (reference sequence). The CDR3 totals 14 residues. V lost 4 bases to trimming and J lost 7 bases; unmatched junction nucleotides: 4. CDR3 coding DNA: TGCAGTGCTAACCGACTAGCGGGAGGAAATGAGCAGTTCTTC. As protein: CSANRLAGGNEQFF.

A few counts support this clonotype. The V call is TRBV7-2, the J call TRBJ2-3, with D possibly being TRBD2 (6 bases). The CDR3 has 11 residues. V was shortened by 5 bases and J by 8 bases, with 8 bases between the two germline ends. Per germline, CDR1 SGHTA and CDR2 FQGNSA. The CDR3 region is CASSPTSTQYF. For the CDR3, the DNA is TGTGCCAGCAGCCCGACTAGTACGCAGTATTTT.

This clonotype has a count of ten or more. This chain uses TRBV6-1 with TRBJ2-7; the D gene could be TRBD1 or TRBD2 (5 bases each). The CDR3 has 20 amino acids. With 1 base removed from V and 1 base from J, the gap between germline ends came to 26 bases. The germline V gene has CDR1 MNHNS and CDR2 SASEGT. For the CDR3, the DNA is TGTGCCAGCAGTGAAGGTCGGGGAACAGGACTGAGCGCCCGGTCCTACGAGCAGTACTTC. Its protein product is CASSEGRGTGLSARSYEQYF.

This clonotype was observed at least ten times. The J gene is TRBJ2-1, the V gene TRBV2; 9 bases are shared with TRBD2. The germline V gene encodes CDR1 SNHLY and CDR2 FYNNEI. This CDR3 has 15 residues. V lost 6 bases, J lost 0 bases, and 3 bases stayed unmatched. CDR3 region: CASRVSGGSYNEQFF. The CDR3 DNA reads as TGTGCCAGCAGAGTTAGCGGGGGCTCCTACAATGAGCAGTTCTTC. Drawing the rest from reference TRBV2 and TRBJ2-1, the complete variable domain is EPEVTQTPSHQVTQMGQEVILRCVPISNHLYFYWYRQILGQKVEFLVSFYNNEISEKSEIFDDQFSVERPDGSNFTLKIRSTKLEDSAMYFCASRVSGGSYNEQFFGPGTRLTVL.

Concerning this clonotype: This could be a read error, since a much larger clone is one nucleotide away. The chain recombines TRBV20-1 with TRBJ1-1; 8 bases match TRBD1. Germline V lookup: CDR1 DFQATT, CDR2 SNEGSKA (reference sequence). The junction had 10 bases not matched to a gene; V was cut back by 3 bases and J by 10 bases. There are 13 residues in the CDR3. CDR3 DNA: TGCAGTGCTAGGGCCGGACAGGGTTATTCAGCTTTCTTT. This encodes CSARAGQGYSAFF.

This rearrangement joins TRBV5-8 to TRBJ1-2, with D perhaps TRBD1 (5 bases). This CDR3 comprises 15 residues. In germline, CDR1 is SGHTS, CDR2 YDEGEE. The V gene lost 2 bases and the J gene lost 2 bases, with 13 bases spanning the gap. CDR3 nucleotide sequence: TGTGCCAGCAGCTTCCCCCGGCAGGGAAACTATGGCTACACCTTC. Translating it yields CASSFPRQGNYGYTF.

In regard to this clonotype: A junction boundary mismatches the germline segment, possibly from a read error. The chain uses TRBV29-1 and TRBJ1-1; 11 nucleotides line up with TRBD1. CDR3 length: 16 amino acids. The germline V gene encodes CDR1 SQVTM and CDR2 ANQGSEA. The CDR3 nucleotides are TGCAGCGCTGAAAGGTGGACAGGGGGCTTGAACACTGAAGCTTTCTTT. Translation: CSAERWTGGLNTEAFF.

The rearrangement uses TRBV24-1 and TRBJ2-5; possibly TRBD1 for D (6 bases). The CDR3 loop spans 14 amino acids. V was pared by 3 bases and J by 1 base, with 8 bases between. Germline CDR1 KGHDR, CDR2 SFDVKD. CDR3 protein: CATSDLDSQETQYF. In nucleotides, the CDR3 is TGTGCCACCAGTGATCTGGACAGCCAAGAGACCCAGTACTTC.

V and J are TRBV6-1 and TRBJ2-5, with 8 bases aligning to TRBD2. The CDR3 has 15 residues. V dropped 3 bases and J dropped 1; count of bases not matched to a gene: 4. Germline V gives CDR1 MNHNS, CDR2 SASEGT. The CDR3 bases are TGTGCCAGCAGTGAGGGCGGGGGGCGCCAAGAGACCCAGTACTTC. Translated, it gives CASSEGGGRQETQYF.

This clonotype showed up just a few times. The chain carries TRBV20-1 and TRBJ2-3, with 9 bases aligning to TRBD2. Germline loops: CDR1 DFQATT, CDR2 SNEGSKA (reference sequence). The CDR3 is 16 residues long. V dropped 1 base and J dropped 3; count of bases not matched to a gene: 8. The CDR3 nucleotides read TGCAGTGCTAGAGTTGTTGCGGGAGGGAGTACAGATACGCAGTATTTT. Translation: CSARVVAGGSTDTQYF.

The table lists this clonotype with many counts. The chain employs TRBV15 and TRBJ1-1; 9 bases fit TRBD1. With 4 bases clipped from V and 5 bases from J, the junction kept 8 bases outside the gene matches. Germline V lookup: CDR1 LNHNV, CDR2 YYDKDF (reference sequence). The length of the CDR3 is 15 residues. The CDR3 DNA is TGTGCCACCAGCAAATCACAGGGGGCAGGGACTGAAGCTTTCTTT. This gives the protein CATSKSQGAGTEAFF.

The V call is TRBV19, the J call TRBJ1-1; D is uncertain. The CDR3 totals 14 residues. Germline CDR1 is LNHDA and CDR2 is SQIVND (reference sequence). Trimming shortened V by 5 bases and J by 1 base, and 11 bases separated the two germline ends. The CDR3: CASSFVQKNTEAFF. DNA of the CDR3: TGTGCCAGTAGTTTCGTACAGAAGAACACTGAAGCTTTCTTT.

This clonotype occurred many times. This rearrangement joins TRBV5-1 to TRBJ1-1, with D possibly being TRBD1 (5 bases). Trimming removed 3 bases from V and 5 bases from J, with 20 bases in between. There are 16 residues in the CDR3. Germline lookup yields CDR1 SGHRS and CDR2 YFSETQ. The CDR3 spells CASSSQFGGSGTEAFF. The CDR3 DNA reads TGCGCCAGCAGCTCCCAGTTTGGGGGGAGCGGAACTGAAGCTTTCTTT.

The count of this clonotype is one. The chain recombines TRBV29-1 with TRBJ2-7; 8 bases are a match to TRBD2. Per the germline V gene, CDR1 is SQVTM and CDR2 is ANQGSEA. The V gene end was trimmed by 6 bases and the J gene end by 9 bases; junction bases not matched to a gene: 16. The CDR3 is made up of 14 amino acids. The CDR3 DNA sequence: TGCAGCGTGGCAACTAGCGGAAGGGAATCGGGGCAGTACTTC. Translating gives CSVATSGRESGQYF.

This chain connects TRBV20-1 to TRBJ2-4; a weak D match, TRBD2 (6 bases). Germline V lookup: CDR1 DFQATT, CDR2 SNEGSKA (reference sequence). CDR3 length: 11 residues. Trimming left V 3 bases short and J 13 bases short, with 13 bases between. The CDR3 sequence: CSASNGSEQYF. The CDR3 coding sequence is TGCAGTGCTAGTAACGGGAGTGAGCAGTACTTC.

In its sample, this clonotype was seen a few times. This chain uses TRBV5-5 with TRBJ1-1; D is possibly TRBD1 (6 bases). The CDR3 has 16 residues. V was pared by 3 bases and J by 1 base, with 16 bases between. Germline lookup yields CDR1 SGHKS and CDR2 YYEKEE (reference sequence). CDR3 protein: CASSSVGGGRNTEAFF. CDR3 DNA sequence: TGTGCCAGCAGCTCTGTAGGGGGAGGGAGGAACACTGAAGCTTTCTTT.

This clonotype was counted a few times. This chain joins TRBV4-2 and TRBJ2-3, with D uncertain. The CDR3 is 15 amino acids. The ends were cut back, 3 bases at V and 3 bases at J, with 13 bases in the middle. Germline CDR1 LGHNA, CDR2 YNFKEQ. This CDR3 reads CASSHGGAGTDTQYF. The CDR3 DNA is TGTGCCAGCAGCCACGGTGGAGCCGGAACAGATACGCAGTATTTT.

This clonotype has a count of ten or more. The chain recombines TRBV20-1 with TRBJ2-3; no clear D. V lost 1 base and J 0 bases, leaving 8 bases between the germline ends. This CDR3 region has 14 residues. Per the germline V gene, CDR1 is DFQATT and CDR2 is SNEGSKA (reference sequence). The CDR3 here is CSARGVLSTDTQYF. The CDR3 coding sequence is TGCAGTGCTAGAGGGGTCCTTAGCACAGATACGCAGTATTTT.

The sample holds many counts of this clonotype. The chain employs TRBV18 and TRBJ1-1; D is unclear. The V gene lost 3 bases and the J gene lost 10 bases, with 12 bases spanning the gap. The CDR3 length is 12 residues. Germline CDR1 KGHSH, CDR2 LQKENI. Here the CDR3 reads CASSPADDGAFF. The CDR3 DNA sequence: TGTGCCAGCTCACCCGCGGACGACGGAGCTTTCTTT.

The rearrangement links TRBV9 to TRBJ1-2; no definite D call. This CDR3 is built from 15 residues. The ends were cut back, 1 base at V and 0 bases at J, with 10 bases in the middle. In germline, CDR1 is SGDLS, CDR2 YYNGEE. Here the CDR3 DNA reads TGTGCCAGCAGCGTATGGACGGACGCTAACTATGGCTACACCTTC. This encodes CASSVWTDANYGYTF.

This clonotype came up many times. The chain employs TRBV6-1 and TRBJ1-2; 8 positions match TRBD1. This CDR3 has 14 residues. The germline gives CDR1 MNHNS, CDR2 SASEGT. Trimming removed 4 bases from V and 4 bases from J; junction bases left unmatched: 5. The CDR3 nucleotides are TGTGCCAGCAGTGCGGGACAGGAAGGCTATGGCTACACCTTC. This codes for CASSAGQEGYGYTF.

This clonotype was seen at least ten times. This chain connects TRBV12-5 to TRBJ2-2; 9 bases map to TRBD1. The CDR3 extends over 15 amino acids. V lost 7 bases and J lost 4; bases outside the gene matches: 7. Looked up from germline, CDR1 is LGHNT and CDR2 is FRNRAP. The CDR3 sequence: CASASDRGRTGELFF. Written as DNA, the CDR3 is TGTGCTAGTGCTTCGGACAGGGGTCGCACCGGGGAGCTGTTTTTT.

The J gene is TRBJ1-1, the V gene TRBV28; D is uncertain. V shed 2 bases and J shed 0 bases, with 10 bases lying between them. Germline V lookup: CDR1 MDHEN, CDR2 SYDVKM. The CDR3 is 15 residues long. CDR3 loop: CASSLGPFMNTEAFF. CDR3 DNA: TGTGCCAGCAGTTTAGGCCCCTTCATGAACACTGAAGCTTTCTTT.